The 10 T cell receptor beta chains reported below all come from one sample, sequenced in a study of T cells in Graves' hyperthyroidism and ophthalmopathy. Researchers amplified the TCR beta CDR3 regions from RNA transcripts. In the first-round RT-PCR of the TCR CDR3, the HTBI primer set was used. TCRdb independently ran MiXCR on the multiplex PCR reads; one entry per CDR3 protein. The sample consists of about 420,000 distinct CDR3 sequences, roughly 15% of them appearing once. The sequencing sample was made of blood. Receptors were obtained from a woman under 30 with Graves' hyperthyroidism.

This clonotype was counted only a few times. The genes are TRBV5-1 and TRBJ2-7, with 12 bases that match TRBD2. The CDR3 has 18 amino acids. The germline V gene encodes CDR1 SGHRS and CDR2 YFSETQ. V shed 0 bases, J shed 2 bases, and the junction held 9 bases outside the gene matches. The CDR3 sequence: CASSLGTSGRLLPYEQYF. Written as DNA, the CDR3 is TGCGCCAGCAGCTTGGGAACTAGCGGGAGGTTACTCCCCTACGAGCAGTACTTC.

This clonotype occurred many times. The chain employs TRBV27 and TRBJ2-7; 9 bases align to TRBD1. This CDR3 region has 16 residues. Trimming took 3 bases from V and 2 from J; bases not matched to a gene: 8. Germline CDR1 MNHEY, CDR2 SMNVEV (reference sequence). As DNA, the CDR3 is TGTGCCAGCAGTTTGCTAGGACAGGGGATACCCTACGAGCAGTACTTC. Translation: CASSLLGQGIPYEQYF.

The J gene is TRBJ2-1, the V gene TRBV30; TRBD1 might be the D (5 bases). The CDR3 extends over 12 amino acids. V was trimmed by 3 bases and J by 4 bases, leaving 7 bases between them. CDR1 and CDR2 from the germline V gene are GTSNPN and SVGIG (reference sequence). The CDR3 DNA is TGTGCCTGGAGCCCAGGGTACAATGAGCAGTTCTTC. It codes for CAWSPGYNEQFF.

Comments on this clonotype: A read error is possible here, since a much larger clone lies one base away. This chain links TRBV18 with TRBJ2-1; TRBD2 agrees at 9 bases. Germline V gene data show CDR1 as KGHSH and CDR2 as LQKENI. The CDR3 length is 15 residues. Here the CDR3 reads CASSPASGIYNGQFF. For the CDR3, the DNA is TGTGCCAGCTCACCTGCTAGCGGGATATACAATGGGCAGTTCTTC.

This clonotype occurred many times. V is TRBV10-3 and J is TRBJ2-2, with 9 nucleotides matching TRBD1. Germline loops: CDR1 ENHRY, CDR2 SYGVKD. The V and J ends lost 8 bases and 0 bases, in that order; junction bases with no gene match: 13. The CDR3 is 18 amino acids. As DNA, the CDR3 is TGTGCCATCCCAGAACTCGGGACAGGGTCGTCGAACACCGGGGAGCTGTTTTTT. Residues: CAIPELGTGSSNTGELFF.

This clonotype was seen ten or more times. This chain links TRBV29-1 with TRBJ2-1, with 10 bases that match TRBD2. J gave up 9 bases and V 3 bases, and 17 bases lay outside the gene matches. This CDR3 has 17 amino acids. CDR1 SQVTM and CDR2 ANQGSEA come from the germline V gene. CDR3 coding DNA: TGCAGCGTTGATCGGCAATTAGCGGGAGGTCAAAGGGGTGAGCAGTTCTTC. Translating it yields CSVDRQLAGGQRGEQFF.

This clonotype was counted at least ten times. V gene TRBV12-3 or TRBV12-4 combines with J gene TRBJ1-2; D is unclear. The ends were cut back, 6 bases at V and 0 bases at J, with 5 bases in the middle. The CDR3 has 12 amino acids. CDR3 residues: CASSPANYGYTF. The DNA of the CDR3 is TGTGCCAGCAGCCCCGCTAACTATGGCTACACCTTC.

Many counts were recorded for this clonotype. The gene calls are TRBV11-2 and TRBJ2-5; 8 positions agree with TRBD2. In germline, CDR1 is SGHAT, CDR2 FQNNGV. The CDR3 is 15 residues long. V dropped 8 bases and J dropped 3; count of bases not matched to a gene: 11. The CDR3 loop is CASLRTSRTEETQYF. The CDR3 DNA reads TGTGCCAGCTTGCGGACTAGCCGGACGGAAGAGACCCAGTACTTC.

In this sample, this clonotype turned up many times. The V call is TRBV5-1, the J call TRBJ1-6; possible D gene TRBD1, 5 bases. V gave up 3 bases and J gave up 14 bases, with 12 bases separating them. CDR3 length: 12 amino acids. Germline V lookup: CDR1 SGHRS, CDR2 YFSETQ. The DNA for the CDR3 is TGCGCCAGCAGCTCATCTTCAGGGACCCTCCACTTT. This sequence encodes CASSSSSGTLHF.

At least ten counts were recorded for this clonotype. The rearrangement uses TRBV20-1 and TRBJ2-5, with 8 positions matching TRBD1. CDR3 length equals 16 residues. The V gene end was trimmed by 6 bases and the J gene end by 1 base; junction bases not matched to a gene: 13. The germline V gene has CDR1 DFQATT and CDR2 SNEGSKA (reference sequence). This CDR3 reads CSAPIRTGRTQETQYF. The CDR3 DNA reads TGCAGTGCGCCCATACGGACAGGGAGAACCCAAGAGACCCAGTACTTC.